Here is one TCR beta chain with its context. Single viable CD3+CD4+CD8-CD45RO+ cells were sorted as the memory CD4+ T cells. Sequencing was performed with immunoSEQ multiplex PCR; in TCRdb, only in-frame clones are kept and a portion is missing. The table has under 55,000 clones, roughly four fifths seen once. This specimen belongs to a study of memory CD4+ T cells and cytomegalovirus serostatus. What was sequenced was memory CD4+ T cells from blood. The sequence derives from an adult in good health and CMV-seronegative.

The CDR3 DNA follows: TGCGCCAGCAGCCAAGTTAAAGGTAGCTACATGAACACTGAAGCTTTCTTT. This gives the protein CASSQVKGSYMNTEAFF. The genes are TRBV4-3 and TRBJ1-1; D ambiguous. The V and J ends lost 1 base and 0 bases respectively, with 15 bases between them. Germline loops: CDR1 LGHNA, CDR2 YSLEER. The length of the CDR3 is 17 residues.